This T cell receptor beta chain was documented in a study of blood T cell repertoires in COVID-19 (dated by TCRdb to 2020 to 2021). For the study in its entirety: The collaborator samples originated in the United States, Italy and Spain and spanned the acute and convalescent phases of COVID-19. The prospective study material was composed of cDNA or gDNA derived from T cells, B-cell-depleted T cells, or PBMCs. Deeply sampled blood TCRbeta repertoires from subjects exposed to, actively infected with, or recovered from COVID-19 were included in the dataset. The repertoires were released in a freely available public database meant as a resource for research on the immune response to SARS-CoV-2. The samples were drawn from two sources: the first 160 participants of the ongoing ImmuneRACE study, and over 950 subjects contributed by 6 global collaborators. Nearly every sample came with metadata listing a de-identified subject ID, COVID-19 status, age in years and sex. Where available, HLA class I and class II types were taken from metadata supplied by the sample provider and were not determined by assay-based typing.

Collaborating institutions collected whole blood in K2EDTA tubes following their own protocols. Collaborator samples were shipped for TCRbeta analysis as frozen whole blood, isolated PBMCs, or DNA extracted from either sample type. About this clone: Its binding antigen is unknown. No much larger clone exists at a distance of one base, and base qualities are not known.

General conclusions and limits of the study: Clinical and demographic metadata were provided uncurated, with the amount varying by source and participant.

From the germline V gene (reference sequence), CDR1 is LNHDA and CDR2 is SQIVND. The CDR3 starts with the cysteine, ends with the phenylalanine, and has 16 residues. The sequence is cut down to CDR3 DNA, 48 bases in frame from base 1. The germline V end is reduced by 5 bases and the J end by 8 bases; junction bases left unmatched: 8. TCRbeta CDR3 regions were amplified from genomic DNA by means of the immunoSEQ Assay, a bias-controlled multiplex PCR. As for the authors' bioinformatics: Within the assay, amplification of reference gene primers was used to estimate how many nucleated cells each sample contained. To quantify the absolute abundance of each unique TCRbeta CDR3 rearrangement, sequence reads were collapsed and filtered. Productive Simpson clonality was computed per sample as the square root of Simpson's diversity index over productive rearrangements. TCRdb limited this immuneACCESS table to in-frame rearrangements with V and J called. A share of clones is missing; checked studies link under half to unresolved V genes, and the rest is unexplained. Clone size and the V and J calls come from that table; the DNA yielded D and trimming. The sample table shows fewer than 300,000 clones, and about 73% are seen once. The leading ten clones occupy 2.5% to 4% of the sample.

What was sequenced was peripheral blood. This TCR was recovered from a woman older than 75 with acute or convalescent COVID-19. The chain is assembled from TRBV19 and TRBJ1-6; 11 nucleotides in the junction match TRBD1. The CDR3 reads as follows: CASSSLRTGGYSPLHF. The bases are TGTGCCAGTAGTTCCCTCCGGACAGGGGGCTATTCACCCCTCCACTTT. When the CDR3 is completed using the reference TRBV19 and TRBJ1-6 genes on either side, the full variable domain is DGGITQSPKYLFRKEGQNVTLSCEQNLNHDAMYWYRQDPGQGLRLIYYSQIVNDFQKGDIAEGYSVSREKKESFPLTVTSAQKNPTAFYLCASSSLRTGGYSPLHFGNGTRLTVT.